This T cell receptor (beta chain) was sequenced during a study of Tregs in tolerant kidney transplant recipients. Overall study: Related graft donors supplied nonmyeloablative bone marrow transplants, and mixed chimerism was transient.

V shed 0 bases and J shed 2 bases, with 20 bases lying between them. The CDR3 covers 20 residues. Germline V lookup: CDR1 MGHRA, CDR2 YSYEKL. Assay used: immunoSEQ multiplex PCR; TCRdb lists only in-frame clones, some missing. The sample lists 95,000 to 120,000 clones, around 90% occurring once. Study outcomes and limitations: Antigen-driven expansion was suggested because donor-specific Tregs expanded more than all Tregs in tolerant patients.

Comments on this clone: The antigen is undetermined.

The chain couples TRBV4-1 to TRBJ2-6; tentative D call: TRBD2 (7 bases). The source of this sequence is a human donor who received a combined kidney and bone marrow transplant. The source was CD4+ T cells from blood, collected before the transplant. CDR3 protein: CASSQETGGRVAAGANVLTF. In nucleotides, the CDR3 is TGCGCCAGCAGCCAAGAGACAGGAGGGAGGGTGGCGGCTGGGGCCAACGTCCTGACTTTC.